The clone carrying this T cell receptor (beta chain) was picked up many times. Its antigen is not known. These data belong to a study of human T cells and chemical hapten exposure. Time point indicated: healthy volunteer bleed at 2 weeks. Sequencing started from total RNA isolated from unfractionated whole blood. This CDR3 contains 13 residues. Germline CDR1 is KGHDR and CDR2 is SFDVKD. Trimming removed 3 bases from V and 8 bases from J, with 11 bases in between. General study points: Following DPC sensitization, TCRs present above 1 in 1000 frequency showed no change.

Per the original methods: A per-sample median of around 91,000 TCRs was observed, with counts ranging from roughly 20,000 to 750,000. TCRdb reanalysed the RACE reads using MiXCR and keeps one entry per CDR3 protein. Here the V and J calls rest on TCRdb's processing, not on the authors' analysis. The table records 75,000 to 100,000 distinct CDR3 sequences, 8.5% to 9% of them present only once. The chain has TRBV24-1 and TRBJ2-3; D might be TRBD1 (5 bases). The sequence came from a female donor in good health. Some clones in this sample may be carry-over from other donors' samples. The specimen sequenced was whole blood. CDR3: CATSDHDRRTQYF. The CDR3 nucleotides read TGTGCCACCAGTGATCACGACAGACGTACGCAGTATTTT.